This T cell receptor (beta chain) emerged from a study of cytomegalovirus exposure and HLA in healthy donors. Study results and limitations: Per a later analysis, HLA-associated TCR beta chains showed more clonal expansion than other, equally common TCR beta chains.

On this clone: Its specificity is not known.

This PCR relied on a set of 60 Vbeta primers and 13 Jbeta primers. TCRdb keeps only in-frame clones here, not all; method: immunoSEQ multiplex PCR. The sample yields roughly 150,000 clones, around 75% seen once. The CDR3 is 14 amino acids. The V gene end was trimmed by 8 bases and the J gene end by 5 bases; junction bases not matched to a gene: 9. Germline V lookup: CDR1 MDHEN, CDR2 SYDVKM. V gene TRBV28 combines with J gene TRBJ1-5; 7 nucleotides align to TRBD1. Sequences were obtained from PBMCs. The TCR originated in a woman aged 35 to 49 in good health and CMV-seronegative. The CDR3 nucleotides are TGTGCCAGCGCTAACCTCAGGGGGGATCAGCCCCAGCATTTT. Its translation is CASANLRGDQPQHF. Full variable domain (missing parts from reference TRBV28 and TRBJ1-5): DVKVTQSSRYLVKRTGEKVFLECVQDMDHENMFWYRQDPGLGLRLIYFSYDVKMKEKGDIPEGYSVSREKKERFSLILESASTNQTSMYLCASANLRGDQPQHFGDGTRLSIL.